This entry features one T cell receptor beta chain sequence. One junction end disagrees with the germline gene, perhaps due to a read error. Template material for TCR beta VDJ and CDR3 profiling consisted of genomic DNA. TCRdb redid the calling of the reads with MiXCR, one entry per CDR3 protein. The data contain 200,000 to 250,000 distinct CDR3 sequences, around 45% of them singletons. The source of the sample is a study of CD8+CD57+ T cells in acquired aplastic anemia. CDR1 and CDR2 (germline): SQVTM, ANQGSEA. CDR3 size: 15 residues. CD8+CD57+ cell expansion had been shown by flow cytometry in patients chosen for sequencing.

Sequenced sample: sorted CD4+, CD8+, or CD8+CD57+ T cells (not recorded which) from PBMCs. The chain links TRBV29-1 to TRBJ2-5; TRBD2 agrees at 9 bases. The clonotype was recovered from a human donor with aplastic anemia. DNA for the CDR3: TGCAGCGTCGAGGGTGGGACTAGCCGGGGAGATGAGCAGTACTTT. This encodes CSVEGGTSRGDEQYF.